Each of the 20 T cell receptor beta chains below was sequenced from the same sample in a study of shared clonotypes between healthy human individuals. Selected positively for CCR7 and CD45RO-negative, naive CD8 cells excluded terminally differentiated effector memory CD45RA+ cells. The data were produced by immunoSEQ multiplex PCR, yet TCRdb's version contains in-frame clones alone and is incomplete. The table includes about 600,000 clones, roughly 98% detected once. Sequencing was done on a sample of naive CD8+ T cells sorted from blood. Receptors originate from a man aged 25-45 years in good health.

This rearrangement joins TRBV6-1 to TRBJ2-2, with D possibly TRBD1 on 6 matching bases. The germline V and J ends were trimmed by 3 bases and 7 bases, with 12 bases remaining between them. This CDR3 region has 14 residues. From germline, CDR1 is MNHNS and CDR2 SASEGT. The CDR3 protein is CASSDRQASGELFF. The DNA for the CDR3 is TGTGCCAGCAGTGACCGACAGGCCAGCGGGGAGCTGTTTTTT.

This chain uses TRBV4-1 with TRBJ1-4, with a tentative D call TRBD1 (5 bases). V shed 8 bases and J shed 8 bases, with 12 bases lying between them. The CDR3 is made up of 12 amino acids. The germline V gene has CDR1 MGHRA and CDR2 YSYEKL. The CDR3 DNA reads TGCGCCAGCCAGGGACTGGAGGAAAAACTGTTTTTT. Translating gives CASQGLEEKLFF.

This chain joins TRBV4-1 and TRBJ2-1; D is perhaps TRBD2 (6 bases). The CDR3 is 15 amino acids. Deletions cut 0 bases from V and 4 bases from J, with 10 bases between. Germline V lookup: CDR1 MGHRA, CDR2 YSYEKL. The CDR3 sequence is CASSQDSGFYNEQFF. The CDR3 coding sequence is TGCGCCAGCAGCCAAGATAGCGGATTTTACAATGAGCAGTTCTTC.

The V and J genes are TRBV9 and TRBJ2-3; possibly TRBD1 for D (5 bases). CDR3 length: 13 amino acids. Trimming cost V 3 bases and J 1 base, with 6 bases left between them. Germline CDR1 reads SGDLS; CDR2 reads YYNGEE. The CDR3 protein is CASSGGGTDTQYF. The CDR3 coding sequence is TGTGCCAGCAGCGGGGGCGGCACAGATACGCAGTATTTT.

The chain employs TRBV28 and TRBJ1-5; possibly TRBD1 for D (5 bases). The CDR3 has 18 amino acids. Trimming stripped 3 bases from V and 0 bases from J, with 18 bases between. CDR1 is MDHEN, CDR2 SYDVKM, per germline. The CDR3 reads CASSLGRAEYYSNQPQHF. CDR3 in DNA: TGTGCCAGCAGTTTGGGCAGGGCAGAGTACTATAGCAATCAGCCCCAGCATTTT.

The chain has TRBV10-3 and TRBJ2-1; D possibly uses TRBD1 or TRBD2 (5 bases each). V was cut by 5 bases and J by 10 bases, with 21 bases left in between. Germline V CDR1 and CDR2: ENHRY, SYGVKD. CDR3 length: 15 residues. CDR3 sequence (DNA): TGTGCCATCAGTATTGGGACGGTCCCTGGTGAAGAGCAGTTCTTC. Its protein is CAISIGTVPGEEQFF.

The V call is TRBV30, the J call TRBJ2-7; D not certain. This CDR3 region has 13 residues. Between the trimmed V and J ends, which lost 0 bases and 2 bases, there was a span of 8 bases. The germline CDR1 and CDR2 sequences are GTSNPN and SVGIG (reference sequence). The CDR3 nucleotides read TGTGCCTGGAGTGTACTCGACACCTACGAGCAGTACTTC. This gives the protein CAWSVLDTYEQYF.

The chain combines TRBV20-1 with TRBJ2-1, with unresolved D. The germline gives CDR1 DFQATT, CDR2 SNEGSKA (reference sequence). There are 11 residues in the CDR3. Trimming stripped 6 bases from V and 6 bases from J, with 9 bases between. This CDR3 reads CSASFFNEQFF. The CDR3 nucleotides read TGCAGTGCCAGCTTTTTCAATGAGCAGTTCTTC.

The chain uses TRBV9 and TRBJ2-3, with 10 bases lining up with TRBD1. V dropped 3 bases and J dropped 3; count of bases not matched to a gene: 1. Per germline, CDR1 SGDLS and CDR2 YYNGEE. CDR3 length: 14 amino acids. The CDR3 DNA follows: TGTGCCAGCAGCGGACAGGGGGCGACAGATACGCAGTATTTT. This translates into CASSGQGATDTQYF. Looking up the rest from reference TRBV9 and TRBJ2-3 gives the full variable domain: DSGVTQTPKHLITATGQRVTLRCSPRSGDLSVYWYQQSLDQGLQFLIQYYNGEERAKGNILERFSAQQFPDLHSELNLSSLELGDSALYFCASSGQGATDTQYFGPGTRLTVL.

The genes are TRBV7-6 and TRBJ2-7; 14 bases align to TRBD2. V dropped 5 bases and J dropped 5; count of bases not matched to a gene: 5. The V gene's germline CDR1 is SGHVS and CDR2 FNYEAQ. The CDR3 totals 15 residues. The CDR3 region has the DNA TGTGCCAGCAGCACTCCGGGACTAGCGGGGGACGAGCAGTACTTC. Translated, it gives CASSTPGLAGDEQYF.

This CDR3 reads CASSSDPGFSNQPQHF. CDR3 in DNA: TGTGCCAGCAGCTCAGATCCAGGTTTTAGCAATCAGCCCCAGCATTTT. The genes are TRBV7-6 and TRBJ1-5; no definite D call. The CDR3 has 16 amino acids. Germline values: CDR1 SGHVS, CDR2 FNYEAQ. V was clipped by 4 bases and J by 0 bases, with 13 bases between them.

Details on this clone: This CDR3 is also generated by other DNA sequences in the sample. CDR3 coding DNA: TGTGCCAGCAGTTTATCCCGCACAGATACGCAGTATTTT. It yields the protein CASSLSRTDTQYF. The rearrangement links TRBV27 to TRBJ2-3, with D hard to call. The germline CDR1 and CDR2 sequences are MNHEY and SMNVEV (reference sequence). This CDR3 spans 13 amino acids. Trimming shortened V by 0 bases and J by 1 base, and 2 bases separated the two germline ends.

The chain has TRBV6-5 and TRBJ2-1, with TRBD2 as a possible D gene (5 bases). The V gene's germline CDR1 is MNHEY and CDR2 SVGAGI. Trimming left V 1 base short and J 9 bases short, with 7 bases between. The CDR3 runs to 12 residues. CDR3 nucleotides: TGTGCCAGCAGTTACTTAGAGGGTGAGCAGTTCTTC. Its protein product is CASSYLEGEQFF.

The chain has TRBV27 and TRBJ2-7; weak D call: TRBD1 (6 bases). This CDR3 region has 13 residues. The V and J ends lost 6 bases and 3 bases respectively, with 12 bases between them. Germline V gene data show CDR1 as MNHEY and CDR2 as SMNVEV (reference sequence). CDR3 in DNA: TGTGCCAGCAGCAACAGGGTTAACTACGAGCAGTACTTC. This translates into CASSNRVNYEQYF.

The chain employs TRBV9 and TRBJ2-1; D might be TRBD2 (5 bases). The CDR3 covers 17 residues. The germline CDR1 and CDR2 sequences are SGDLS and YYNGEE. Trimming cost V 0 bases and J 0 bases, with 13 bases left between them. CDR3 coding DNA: TGTGCCAGCAGCGTAGCCGCGGCGGGCAGCTCCTACAATGAGCAGTTCTTC. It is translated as CASSVAAAGSSYNEQFF.

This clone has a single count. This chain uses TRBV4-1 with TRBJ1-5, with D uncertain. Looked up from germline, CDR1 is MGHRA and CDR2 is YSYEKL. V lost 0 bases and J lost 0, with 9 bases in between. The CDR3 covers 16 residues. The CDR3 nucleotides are TGCGCCAGCAGCCAAGAACCGGCGGTTAGCAATCAGCCCCAGCATTTT. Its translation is CASSQEPAVSNQPQHF.

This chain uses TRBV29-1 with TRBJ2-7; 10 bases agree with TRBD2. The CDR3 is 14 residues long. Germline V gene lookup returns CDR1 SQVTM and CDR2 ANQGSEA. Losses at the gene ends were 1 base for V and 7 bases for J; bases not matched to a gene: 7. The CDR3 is CSVEGLAGEGEQYF. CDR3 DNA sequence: TGCAGCGTTGAAGGTCTAGCGGGAGAAGGGGAGCAGTACTTC.

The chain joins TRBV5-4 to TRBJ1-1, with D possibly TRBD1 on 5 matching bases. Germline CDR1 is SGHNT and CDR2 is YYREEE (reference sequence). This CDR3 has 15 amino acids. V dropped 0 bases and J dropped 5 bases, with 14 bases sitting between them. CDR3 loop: CASSLEVGGETEAFF. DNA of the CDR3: TGTGCCAGCAGCTTGGAGGTTGGAGGGGAAACTGAAGCTTTCTTT. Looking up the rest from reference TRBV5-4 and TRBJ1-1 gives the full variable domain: ETGVTQSPTHLIKTRGQQVTLRCSSQSGHNTVSWYQQALGQGPQFIFQYYREEENGRGNFPPRFSGLQFPNYSSELNVNALELDDSALYLCASSLEVGGETEAFFGQGTRLTVV.

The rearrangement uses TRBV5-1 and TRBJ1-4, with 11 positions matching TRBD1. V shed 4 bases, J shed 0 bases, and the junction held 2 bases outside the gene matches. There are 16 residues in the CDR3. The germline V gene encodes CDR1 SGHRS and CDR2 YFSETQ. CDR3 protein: CASSPGQGATNEKLFF. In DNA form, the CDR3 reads TGCGCCAGCAGCCCGGGACAGGGGGCAACTAATGAAAAACTGTTTTTT.

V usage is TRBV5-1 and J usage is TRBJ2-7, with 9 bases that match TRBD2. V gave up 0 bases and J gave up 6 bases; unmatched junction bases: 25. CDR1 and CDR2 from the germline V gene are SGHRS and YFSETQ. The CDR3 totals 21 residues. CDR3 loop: CASSLVYGTSSRMGRRSEQYF. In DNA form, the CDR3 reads TGCGCCAGCAGCTTGGTTTATGGGACTAGCTCCAGGATGGGAAGGCGGTCCGAGCAGTACTTC. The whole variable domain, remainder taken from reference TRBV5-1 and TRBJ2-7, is KAGVTQTPRYLIKTRGQQVTLSCSPISGHRSVSWYQQTPGQGLQFLFEYFSETQRNKGNFPGRFSGRQFSNSRSEMNVSTLELGDSALYLCASSLVYGTSSRMGRRSEQYFGPGTRLTVT.